This T cell receptor (beta chain) came from a study of OX40 agonist ivuxolimab in advanced cancers. With regard to the full study: Ivuxolimab was an agonistic, fully human IgG2 monoclonal antibody directed against OX40 (CD134), a costimulatory receptor. Intravenous ivuxolimab was administered to patients every 2 weeks at six dose levels: 0.01, 0.1, 0.3, 1.5, 3 and 10 mg/kg. Of the approximately 50 dose-escalation patients, hepatocellular carcinoma was present in roughly 19, melanoma in some 15, renal cell carcinoma in 9 and head and neck cancer in 9. In the dose-escalation cohort, around 80% of patients were male, and the mean age was 60 years with a range of about 23 to 79. Patients were allowed to have had prior anti-PD-1, anti-PD-L1 or anti-CTLA-4 therapy, and approximately 41% of the dose-escalation patients had previously received checkpoint inhibitors. Partial responses occurred in three dose-escalation patients: two with cutaneous melanoma and one with hepatocellular carcinoma. Peripheral TCRbeta sequencing aimed to test whether ivuxolimab altered TCR sequence diversity and caused clonal T-cell expansion. The paper describes the monotherapy dose-escalation part (N = 52 patients) of the phase I trial of ivuxolimab. Summary of the overall study and its limitations: Low levels of normalized T-cell clonal expansion were also seen in some nonresponding patients. On average, CD8+ T cells showed more expanded clones than CD4+ T cells after ivuxolimab. The antigen specificity of the clonally expanded peripheral T cells was not determined. At doses of 0.1 to 3.0 mg/kg, clonal expansion of both CD4+ and CD8+ blood T cells was observed from baseline to week 6. In the 0.1-3.0 mg/kg groups, partial responders had among the lowest normalized peripheral clonal expansion, particularly in CD8+ T cells.

Genomic DNA was extracted from sorted cells for sequencing of the TCRbeta CDR3 region. TCRbeta CDR3 regions were sequenced using the immunoSEQ Assay. Not all clones reach the TCRdb copy of this immuneACCESS table, which keeps in-frame sequences only. Checked studies attribute under half of the gap to unresolved V genes and leave the rest unexplained. The sample table holds just over 30,000 clones, of which over 75% were seen once. The ten largest account for about 25% of the sample. V is trimmed back by 4 bases and J by 2 bases, and the junction contains 5 bases that no gene match accounts for. Counted from cysteine to phenylalanine, this CDR3 has 15 amino acids. The sequence is cut down to CDR3 DNA, 45 bases in frame from base 1. The germline V gene (reference sequence) gives CDR1 as WNHNN and CDR2 as SYGVQD. Patients with autoimmune disease history or receiving systemic immunosuppression were excluded from the trial. In every dose cohort, peripheral blood was drawn for TCR sequencing at baseline, cycle 4 day 1, and cycle 7 day 1. The samples were drawn from a first-in-human, open-label, multicenter phase I dose-escalation trial of ivuxolimab. The trial enrolled adults with locally advanced or metastatic head and neck squamous cell, hepatocellular, melanoma or renal cell carcinoma. Before TCR sequencing, CD4+ T cells and CD8+ T cells were sorted from peripheral blood as separate populations.

With regard to this clone: Its antigen is still unknown. No base-level quality is on record; no much larger clone is a single base apart.

The clonotype comes from an adult with an advanced solid tumor such as melanoma, head and neck, liver or kidney cancer. This sequence uses TRBV10-1 and TRBJ1-5, with 7 central nucleotides matching TRBD1. This specimen consisted of CD4+ or CD8+ T cells sorted from blood, obtained in a trial of the OX40 agonist ivuxolimab. The sequence in DNA is TGCGCCAGCAGTGGACAGGGCGCGGGCAATCAGCCCCAGCATTTT. This translates into CASSGQGAGNQPQHF.